Presented here are 26 T cell receptor beta chains from one specimen sequenced in a study of early T cells in non-severe SARS-CoV-2 infection. MiXCR, applied by TCRdb to the 5' RACE reads, yields one record per CDR3 protein. The sample yields tens of thousands of distinct CDR3 sequences, about 9.1% seen once. Sequenced sample: whole blood. The receptors come from an adult who was a healthcare worker with PCR-confirmed SARS-CoV-2 infection or an uninfected control (not recorded which).

At least ten counts were recorded for this clonotype. The chain joins TRBV7-9 to TRBJ1-5; 11 nucleotides agree with TRBD1. Germline V gives CDR1 SEHNR, CDR2 FQNEAQ (reference sequence). The ends lost 1 base at V and 7 bases at J; junction bases unmatched: 3. CDR3 length equals 15 residues. The CDR3, as DNA: TGTGCCAGCAGCTTAGGGGACAGGGGGTTGCAGCCCCAGCATTTT. It yields the protein CASSLGDRGLQPQHF. Full variable domain (missing parts from reference TRBV7-9 and TRBJ1-5): DTGVSQNPRHKITKRGQNVTFRCDPISEHNRLYWYRQTLGQGPEFLTYFQNEAQLEKSRLLSDRFSAERPKGSFSTLEIQRTEQGDSAMYLCASSLGDRGLQPQHFGDGTRLSIL.

This clonotype has a count of ten or more. The CDR3, as DNA: TGTGCCAGCAGTCCCGGGGGAACCTTACAAGAGACCCAGTACTTC. It specifies CASSPGGTLQETQYF. The V call is TRBV12-3 or TRBV12-4, the J call TRBJ2-5, with D maybe TRBD2 (6 bases). This CDR3 spans 15 amino acids. Trimming stripped 5 bases from V and 2 bases from J, with 15 bases between.

This clonotype was observed many times. The chain carries TRBV12-3 or TRBV12-4 and TRBJ1-6, with D perhaps matching TRBD1 (5 bases). This CDR3 is built from 13 residues. V lost 5 bases and J 6 bases, leaving 8 bases between the germline ends. The CDR3 spells CASSRDGNSPLHF. The CDR3 coding sequence is TGTGCCAGCAGTAGGGACGGTAATTCACCCCTCCACTTT.

In its sample, this clonotype was seen a few times. The chain couples TRBV6-6 to TRBJ1-2; D is ambiguous. CDR3 size: 14 residues. V lost 2 bases, J lost 3 bases, and 10 bases lay in between. Germline V gene sequence: CDR1 MNHNY, CDR2 SVGAGI (reference sequence). The CDR3 sequence is CASSYAGADYGYTF. In DNA form, the CDR3 reads TGTGCCAGCAGTTACGCAGGCGCCGACTATGGCTACACCTTC.

This clonotype was observed a handful of times. V is TRBV11-2 and J is TRBJ2-3; D may be TRBD2 (6 bases). Germline values: CDR1 SGHAT, CDR2 FQNNGV. Trimming took 0 bases from V and 2 from J, leaving 9 bases between them. There are 15 residues in the CDR3. CDR3: CASSLDGSLTDTQYF. For the CDR3, the DNA is TGTGCCAGCAGCTTAGACGGGAGTCTCACAGATACGCAGTATTTT.

Many counts were recorded for this clonotype. The CDR3 nucleotides are TGTGCCAGCAGCTTAGTCTCGGGAGGGCCCGTAGATACGCAGTATTTT. This encodes CASSLVSGGPVDTQYF. The rearrangement links TRBV7-8 to TRBJ2-3; 8 bases agree with TRBD2. The CDR3 length is 16 residues. CDR1 is SGHVS, CDR2 FQNEAQ, per germline. V lost 1 base to trimming and J lost 5 bases; unmatched junction nucleotides: 8. Full variable domain (missing parts from reference TRBV7-8 and TRBJ2-3): GAGVSQSPRYKVAKRGQDVALRCDPISGHVSLFWYQQALGQGPEFLTYFQNEAQLDKSGLPSDRFFAERPEGSVSTLKIQRTQQEDSAVYLCASSLVSGGPVDTQYFGPGTRLTVL.

This clonotype was counted many times. The V and J genes are TRBV29-1 and TRBJ1-1; D is unclear. The CDR3 is 10 residues long. The germline gives CDR1 SQVTM, CDR2 ANQGSEA. The germline V and J ends were trimmed by 7 bases and 2 bases, with 5 bases remaining between them. CDR3 bases: TGCAGCGGTCGAAACACTGAAGCTTTCTTT. This codes for CSGRNTEAFF.

This clonotype occurred a few times. The gene calls are TRBV11-2 and TRBJ2-2; D remains unclear. The CDR3 sequence is 14 residues long. Germline loops: CDR1 SGHAT, CDR2 FQNNGV. V lost 0 bases and J lost 5, with 7 bases in between. CDR3 in amino acids: CASSLDRWTGELFF. For the CDR3, the DNA is TGTGCCAGCAGCTTAGATCGGTGGACCGGGGAGCTGTTTTTT.

This clonotype occurred many times. The CDR3 here is CASSVVYGTEAFF. In DNA form, the CDR3 reads TGTGCCAGCAGCGTGGTGTACGGCACTGAAGCTTTCTTT. The V call is TRBV9, the J call TRBJ1-1; no definite D call. Trimming left V 2 bases short and J 4 bases short, with 9 bases between. Germline CDR1 reads SGDLS; CDR2 reads YYNGEE. This CDR3 has 13 amino acids.

This clonotype was detected a few times. The CDR3 DNA reads TGCAGCGTGGGACAGGTGGGGAAAGAGACCCAGTACTTC. Translated, it gives CSVGQVGKETQYF. The chain links TRBV29-1 to TRBJ2-5, with 8 bases fitting TRBD1. After removal of 6 bases from V and 3 bases from J, the junction contained 6 bases not matched to a gene. Germline CDR1 SQVTM, CDR2 ANQGSEA. The CDR3 covers 13 residues.

This sequence joins TRBV20-1 and TRBJ1-5; 7 bases map to TRBD1. In germline, CDR1 is DFQATT, CDR2 SNEGSKA (reference sequence). V lost 5 bases, J lost 0 bases, and 10 bases stayed unmatched. The CDR3 spans 16 residues. The CDR3 sequence is CSAFFRQGNSNQPQHF. The CDR3 DNA reads TGCAGTGCTTTCTTCCGACAGGGCAATAGCAATCAGCCCCAGCATTTT.

As concerns this clonotype: A much larger clonotype is one base distant, so this may be a read error. The J gene is TRBJ1-5, the V gene TRBV28, with unresolved D. From germline, CDR1 is MDHEN and CDR2 SYDVKM. The V end was cut by 7 bases, the J end by 4 bases, with 8 bases between. This CDR3 spans 12 amino acids. The CDR3 region has the DNA TGTGCCAGCACCACGAGGAATCAGCCCCAGCATTTT. Encoded protein: CASTTRNQPQHF.

This clonotype was seen a handful of times. As DNA, the CDR3 is TGCAGTGCTCAGGCTGGGGGCGGCATTGGGCGCACTGAAGCTTTCTTT. It encodes CSAQAGGGIGRTEAFF. The V gene is TRBV20-1, the J gene TRBJ1-1; D is possibly TRBD1 (6 bases). CDR1 and CDR2 (germline): DFQATT, SNEGSKA (reference sequence). This CDR3 is 16 amino acids long. V dropped 5 bases and J dropped 4 bases, with 23 bases sitting between them.

This clonotype was counted only a few times. The V gene is TRBV30, the J gene TRBJ2-7; D gene uncertain. Germline V gene sequence: CDR1 GTSNPN, CDR2 SVGIG (reference sequence). The CDR3 sequence is 12 residues long. V lost 4 bases and J lost 5, with 12 bases in between. The CDR3 DNA reads TGTGCCTGGACCGTCGATGGGGACGAGCAGTACTTC. Protein: CAWTVDGDEQYF. The complete variable domain, with remaining parts taken from reference TRBV30 and TRBJ2-7, reads SQTIHQWPATLVQPVGSPLSLECTVEGTSNPNLYWYRQAAGRGLQLLFYSVGIGQISSEVPQNLSASRPQDRQFILSSKKLLLSDSGFYLCAWTVDGDEQYFGPGTRLTVT.

At least ten counts were recorded for this clonotype. Here the CDR3 DNA reads TGTGCCAGCAGCTTAGGGCTTGGACAGGGCTATGGCTACACCTTC. This codes for CASSLGLGQGYGYTF. The V call is TRBV7-6, the J call TRBJ1-2; 8 nucleotides align to TRBD1. CDR3 length: 15 residues. V lost 1 base, J lost 4 bases, and 5 bases stayed unmatched. The germline V gene has CDR1 SGHVS and CDR2 FNYEAQ.

This clonotype was observed a few times. This chain connects TRBV3-1 to TRBJ2-1; 11 bases map to TRBD2. The CDR3 has 18 residues. J lost 3 bases, V lost 1 base, and 8 bases had no gene match. Per germline, CDR1 LGHDT and CDR2 YNNKEL (reference sequence). The CDR3 DNA is TGTGCCAGCAGCCAAGGGGCTAGCGGGAGGAGGTTCTACAATGAGCAGTTCTTC. Protein sequence: CASSQGASGRRFYNEQFF.

This clonotype was observed a handful of times. V gene TRBV7-9 combines with J gene TRBJ2-5; D unresolved. CDR1 and CDR2 from the germline V gene are SEHNR and FQNEAQ (reference sequence). V lost 8 bases, J lost 2 bases, and 6 bases lay in between. CDR3 size: 11 residues. The CDR3 DNA is TGTGCCAGCTGGTTTCAAGAGACCCAGTACTTC. Protein product: CASWFQETQYF.

The CDR3 nucleotides are TGTGCCAGCAGTTACTCGGACAGAAACACCGGGGAGCTGTTTTTT. It is translated as CASSYSDRNTGELFF. The rearrangement uses TRBV6-5 and TRBJ2-2; perhaps TRBD1 as D (6 bases). This CDR3 region has 15 residues. The V gene lost 0 bases and the J gene lost 2 bases, with 7 bases spanning the gap. Germline CDR1 reads MNHEY; CDR2 reads SVGAGI.

In its sample, this clonotype was seen a few times. This rearrangement joins TRBV7-2 to TRBJ1-6, with 8 nucleotides matching TRBD1. This CDR3 is built from 14 residues. Trimming cost V 3 bases and J 10 bases; bases outside gene matches: 5. Germline V gives CDR1 SGHTA, CDR2 FQGNSA. CDR3 amino acids: CASSFTGGPSPLHF. The CDR3 region has the DNA TGTGCCAGCAGCTTCACAGGGGGACCATCACCCCTCCACTTT.

Ten or more counts support this clonotype. The chain employs TRBV7-8 and TRBJ1-1, with D unclear. The germline V gene has CDR1 SGHVS and CDR2 FQNEAQ. The length of the CDR3 is 14 residues. V lost 4 bases and J lost 1, with 10 bases in between. In DNA form, the CDR3 reads TGTGCCAGCAGCTCGAGCGACAAGAACACTGAAGCTTTCTTT. Protein: CASSSSDKNTEAFF.

In this sample, this clonotype turned up many times. V and J are TRBV27 and TRBJ1-1; a weak D match, TRBD1 (5 bases). Deletions cut 4 bases from V and 3 bases from J, with 12 bases between. The length of the CDR3 is 14 residues. Looked up from germline, CDR1 is MNHEY and CDR2 is SMNVEV (reference sequence). Here the CDR3 reads CASSWASGDTEAFF. The DNA for the CDR3 is TGTGCCAGCAGTTGGGCCTCGGGGGACACTGAAGCTTTCTTT.

The CDR3 region has the DNA TGTGCCAGCAGCTCGGTTAACTCCTACAATGAGCAGTTCTTC. Its translation is CASSSVNSYNEQFF. The rearrangement uses TRBV14 and TRBJ2-1; D remains unclear. The CDR3 is 14 residues long. Germline V gives CDR1 SGHDN, CDR2 FVKESK. V was pared by 5 bases and J by 0 bases, with 8 bases between.

This clonotype was detected only a few times. The gene calls are TRBV27 and TRBJ1-6; D is perhaps TRBD1 (5 bases). The CDR3 length is 14 residues. Trimming shortened V by 8 bases and J by 10 bases, and 18 bases separated the two germline ends. Germline V gene sequence: CDR1 MNHEY, CDR2 SMNVEV (reference sequence). In DNA form, the CDR3 reads TGTGCCAGCTCCCTCGAAGGGGATTACTCACCCCTCCACTTT. This encodes CASSLEGDYSPLHF.

The sample holds many counts of this clonotype. V usage is TRBV7-6 and J usage is TRBJ1-5, with 7 nucleotides matching TRBD1. CDR3 size: 14 residues. Trimming took 3 bases from V and 3 from J; bases not matched to a gene: 2. CDR1 is SGHVS, CDR2 FNYEAQ, per germline. CDR3 nucleotides: TGTGCCAGCAGCTTGACAGGGTTCAATCAGCCCCAGCATTTT. It encodes CASSLTGFNQPQHF.

In this sample, this clonotype turned up many times. The chain couples TRBV11-2 to TRBJ1-3; tentatively, D is TRBD1 (5 bases). The CDR3 is 15 amino acids. V was pared by 4 bases and J by 0 bases, with 10 bases between. The germline V gene encodes CDR1 SGHAT and CDR2 FQNNGV. As DNA, the CDR3 is TGTGCCAGCAGCTGGGGGGGTGGCTCTGGAAACACCATATATTTT. This codes for CASSWGGGSGNTIYF.

This clonotype came up many times. This chain connects TRBV12-3 or TRBV12-4 to TRBJ2-1, with 10 bases that match TRBD2. The CDR3 contains 15 residues. V trimming: 5 bases; J trimming: 8 bases; junction bases outside the gene matches: 9. This chain's CDR3 is CASSREREGRDEQFF. The DNA for the CDR3 is TGTGCCAGCAGTCGGGAGCGGGAGGGCCGCGATGAGCAGTTCTTC.